The 3 T cell receptor beta chains below all came from one sample that was sequenced in a study of shared clonotypes between healthy human individuals. Data came from immunoSEQ multiplex PCR; TCRdb stores just in-frame clones and leaves some out. The table records some 1,900,000 clones, roughly 94% of them present only once. It was CD45RO-negative cells, positively selected for CCR7, that made up naive CD8 cells, with terminally differentiated effector memory CD45RA+ cells excluded. Specimen: naive CD8+ T cells sorted from blood. The receptors stem from a man between 18 and 35 years old in good health.

This sequence joins TRBV5-6 and TRBJ2-3, with TRBD2 matching over 7 bases. V trimming: 4 bases; J trimming: 0 bases; junction bases outside the gene matches: 5. Germline V lookup: CDR1 SGHDT, CDR2 YYEEEE. The CDR3 contains 15 residues. In DNA, the CDR3 is TGTGCCAGCAGCATAAGACTAGCTAGCACAGATACGCAGTATTTT. It codes for CASSIRLASTDTQYF.

The V and J genes are TRBV19 and TRBJ1-1; D gene uncertain. In germline, CDR1 is LNHDA, CDR2 SQIVND (reference sequence). V lost 11 bases to trimming and J lost 7 bases, with 14 bases between them. The CDR3 has 11 residues. The CDR3 reads CASNWENEAFF. The CDR3, as DNA: TGTGCCTCGAACTGGGAGAATGAAGCTTTCTTT.

The CDR3 bases are TGTGCCAGCAGCTTCTACCCAGCTCAAGAGACCCAGTACTTC. It encodes CASSFYPAQETQYF. The chain uses TRBV7-9 and TRBJ2-5; D is unresolved. The CDR3 extends over 14 amino acids. Trimming pared 3 bases from V and 2 bases from J, leaving 10 bases between. CDR1 is SEHNR, CDR2 FQNEAQ, per germline (reference sequence).